This T cell receptor beta chain was captured in a study of T cells after yellow fever vaccination. The V gene lost 0 bases and the J gene lost 9 bases, with 16 bases spanning the gap. The CDR3 covers 15 residues. Germline assignment: CDR1 SGDLS and CDR2 YYNGEE. The study's findings and limits: Researchers noted that a small share of clonotypes showed up in both CD4 and CD8 compartments. From the bulk population, abundant clonotypes could contaminate and appear within FACS-sorted repertoires. Among primary-vaccination clones, most reappeared after the booster, at approximately 97% for CD4 and more than 85% for CD8.

It was through 5'RACE template switching that TCR cDNA was made, with a universal primer site and UMIs added. TCRdb recomputed calls from the 5' RACE reads with MiXCR, one row per CDR3 protein. The data show about 320,000 distinct CDR3 sequences, with approximately 4% seen just once and 15% to 20% held by the top ten. There are a few counts of this clonotype. Antigen specificity is unknown. Source: PBMCs, taken 15 days after the yellow fever booster vaccination. The sequence came from a man younger than 30 who received the YFV17D yellow fever vaccine. The rearrangement uses TRBV9 and TRBJ2-1, with D perhaps TRBD1 or TRBD2 (6 bases each). The chain's CDR3 is CASSVAAGGLSEQFF. The DNA of the CDR3 is TGTGCCAGCAGCGTAGCCGCCGGGGGCTTATCTGAGCAGTTCTTC.